The source of this T cell receptor beta chain is a study of tumor-infiltrating lymphocytes in primary liver carcinoma. The wider study: The number of productive TCRbeta reads per sample ranged from roughly 3.5 to 7.13 million and was similar across tissue types.

Starting material for RNA and DNA co-extraction consisted of roughly 17-31 mg of unsorted bulk tissue. Surgical resection served as treatment for the primary liver carcinoma of these patients. This CDR3 has 12 residues. CDR1 and CDR2 (germline): SQVTM, ANQGSEA. V was trimmed by 7 bases and J by 0 bases, leaving 10 bases between them. This clonotype came up many times. Antigen specificity is unknown. Reverse transcription of approximately 500 ng total RNA with a constant-region primer produced TCR beta cDNA. Three rounds of nested multiplex PCR with slightly modified ARM-PCR produced TCR beta libraries. Each of the first two PCR rounds ran nine to ten cycles with TRBV1-TRBV30 forward and C-beta reverse primers. From the multiplex PCR reads, TCRdb called clonotypes with MiXCR, one entry per CDR3 protein. The table records 45,000 to 55,000 distinct CDR3 sequences, 70% to 80% of them present only once. Study-wide results and limits: Researchers report that only about 8-24% of top clones turned up in all five tumor regions.

The specimen sequenced was liver tumor tissue from sampling region 2. Subset indicated: tumor region T2, inferior pole. This TCR derives from a man aged 40-49 years with primary liver carcinoma and hepatitis B virus infection. The chain employs TRBV29-1 and TRBJ2-7; D ambiguous. The CDR3 DNA reads as TGCAGCGCCCATACATCCTCCTACGAGCAGTACTTC. It encodes CSAHTSSYEQYF.